What follows are 32 T cell receptor beta chains derived from one specimen sequenced in a study of cytomegalovirus exposure and HLA in healthy donors. Libraries were prepared by immunoSEQ multiplex PCR; TCRdb keeps only in-frame clonotypes and omits some of them. The table has some 70,000 clones, roughly 96% seen once. Sequenced material: PBMCs. These receptors were obtained from a man aged 18-30 years in good health and CMV-seronegative.

The chain uses TRBV6-5 and TRBJ2-5; 8 bases map to TRBD2. Gene TRBJ2-7 matches the end of the DNA better, so the J call may be wrong. This CDR3 region has 15 residues. Per the germline V gene, CDR1 is MNHEY and CDR2 is SVGAGI. CDR3 DNA: TGTGCCAGCAGTATGAGCGGGAGTGGGAACTACGAGCAGTACTTC. Its protein product is CASSMSGSGNYEQYF.

The chain joins TRBV29-1 to TRBJ1-1; 10 nucleotides align to TRBD1. This CDR3 region has 11 residues. The junction had 2 bases not matched to a gene; V was cut back by 7 bases and J by 6 bases. Germline-derived CDR1 and CDR2 are SQVTM and ANQGSEA. CDR3 sequence: CSAGTGAEAFF. DNA of the CDR3: TGCAGCGCCGGGACAGGGGCTGAAGCTTTCTTT. Full variable domain (remainder filled in from reference TRBV29-1 and TRBJ1-1): SAVISQKPSRDICQRGTSLTIQCQVDSQVTMMFWYRQQPGQSLTLIATANQGSEATYESGFVIDKFPISRPNLTFSTLTVSNMSPEDSSIYLCSAGTGAEAFFGQGTRLTVV.

The rearrangement links TRBV18 to TRBJ2-7; TRBD1 matches 8 bases. Trimming removed 1 base from V and 3 bases from J; junction bases left unmatched: 8. The germline gives CDR1 KGHSH, CDR2 LQKENI. This CDR3 region has 16 residues. The CDR3 DNA reads TGTGCCAGCTCACCACAGACAGGGGCTTTGTACTACGAGCAGTACTTC. Its protein is CASSPQTGALYYEQYF.

This clone was seen a single time. This chain connects TRBV27 to TRBJ2-7; possible D gene TRBD1, 5 bases. Germline CDR1 MNHEY, CDR2 SMNVEV (reference sequence). CDR3 length: 15 residues. The ends were cut back, 6 bases at V and 2 bases at J, with 17 bases in the middle. The CDR3 nucleotides are TGTGCCAGCAGGGGATTAGAACAGGCCACCTACGAGCAGTACTTC. Its protein product is CASRGLEQATYEQYF.

This rearrangement joins TRBV29-1 to TRBJ2-1; no clear D gene. V dropped 6 bases and J dropped 5 bases, with 14 bases sitting between them. The CDR3 has 13 amino acids. Germline V gene lookup returns CDR1 SQVTM and CDR2 ANQGSEA. CDR3 DNA: TGCAGCGTGGTCCTTATTCAGAACAATGAGCAGTTCTTC. This translates into CSVVLIQNNEQFF.

The chain joins TRBV4-2 to TRBJ2-5; TRBD1 agrees at 9 bases. The J call may be mistaken, given a closer DNA end match to TRBJ2-7. Germline loops: CDR1 LGHNA, CDR2 YNFKEQ. CDR3 length: 15 residues. The CDR3 reads CASSQVGTGTYEQYF. As DNA, the CDR3 is TGTGCCAGCAGCCAAGTCGGGACAGGGACCTACGAGCAGTACTTC.

This clone was observed a few times. V gene TRBV2 combines with J gene TRBJ1-1; no clear D. Germline V gene data show CDR1 as SNHLY and CDR2 as FYNNEI. The CDR3 runs 11 residues. The V gene lost 6 bases and the J gene lost 7 bases, with 9 bases spanning the gap. DNA of the CDR3: TGTGCCAGCAGCTGGGAGCGTGAAGCTTTCTTT. It is translated as CASSWEREAFF.

This clone was counted a single time. The V call is TRBV4-1, the J call TRBJ2-5; weak D call: TRBD1 (5 bases). The CDR3 is 13 residues long. CDR1 and CDR2 (germline): MGHRA, YSYEKL. Trimming removed 5 bases from V and 5 bases from J, with 12 bases in between. DNA of the CDR3: TGCGCCAGCAGCGCTATTCCAGGGGAGACCCAGTACTTC. Translation gives CASSAIPGETQYF.

The genes are TRBV10-3 and TRBJ2-6; maybe TRBD1 (5 bases). The V end was cut by 3 bases, the J end by 3 bases, with 9 bases between. The germline gives CDR1 ENHRY, CDR2 SYGVKD. The CDR3 is 15 amino acids. The CDR3 region is CAISEEQGGANVLTF. CDR3 sequence (DNA): TGTGCCATCAGTGAAGAGCAGGGTGGGGCCAACGTCCTGACTTTC.

The rearrangement links TRBV28 to TRBJ2-7; 9 bases are shared with TRBD1. The CDR3 runs to 15 residues. V gave up 3 bases and J gave up 1 base; unmatched junction bases: 4. CDR1 and CDR2 from the germline V gene are MDHEN and SYDVKM. The CDR3 spells CASSLTGQGSYEQYF. Written as DNA, the CDR3 is TGTGCCAGCAGTTTGACGGGACAGGGATCCTACGAGCAGTACTTC.

This chain uses TRBV18 with TRBJ2-1, with 9 positions matching TRBD2. Germline-derived CDR1 and CDR2 are KGHSH and LQKENI. V lost 2 bases to trimming and J lost 2 bases; unmatched junction nucleotides: 1. This CDR3 spans 15 amino acids. CDR3 bases: TGTGCCAGCTCACCAGCGGGGGGGGCCTACAATGAGCAGTTCTTC. Its translation is CASSPAGGAYNEQFF.

The rearrangement links TRBV23-1 to TRBJ1-5; D is unresolved. TRBV23-1 is assigned to the ORF class and has an uncertain function. The CDR3 is 18 amino acids. V lost 1 base, J lost 4 bases, and 20 bases lay in between. In nucleotides, the CDR3 is TGCGCCAGCAGTCAATATCAAGTTCCGGGGTATACGAATCAGCCCCAGCATTTT. Encoded protein: CASSQYQVPGYTNQPQHF.

V usage is TRBV7-9 and J usage is TRBJ1-1; 8 bases align to TRBD1. The germline V gene encodes CDR1 SEHNR and CDR2 FQNEAQ (reference sequence). V was clipped by 4 bases and J by 3 bases; unmatched bases: 7. The CDR3 loop spans 15 amino acids. In nucleotides, the CDR3 is TGTGCCAGCAGCTCGACTCAGGGGGCGGACACTGAAGCTTTCTTT. Its translation is CASSSTQGADTEAFF.

This rearrangement joins TRBV5-5 to TRBJ2-1; 11 positions match TRBD1. CDR3 length: 17 residues. Germline V CDR1 and CDR2: SGHKS, YYEKEE (reference sequence). V gave up 0 bases and J gave up 6 bases; unmatched junction bases: 8. The CDR3 coding sequence is TGTGCCAGCAGCTTGGTATTCGGGACAGGGGGACGCAATGAGCAGTTCTTC. Its protein is CASSLVFGTGGRNEQFF.

The V gene is TRBV5-5, the J gene TRBJ1-1, with 7 bases aligning to TRBD1. The junction had 7 bases not matched to a gene; V was cut back by 2 bases and J by 3 bases. This CDR3 comprises 15 residues. Germline V gene lookup returns CDR1 SGHKS and CDR2 YYEKEE (reference sequence). In nucleotides, the CDR3 is TGTGCCAGCAGCTTTTACAGGGGCAGAGACACTGAAGCTTTCTTT. It encodes CASSFYRGRDTEAFF. The entire variable domain, with the rest obtained from reference TRBV5-5 and TRBJ1-1, is as follows: DAGVTQSPTHLIKTRGQQVTLRCSPISGHKSVSWYQQVLGQGPQFIFQYYEKEERGRGNFPDRFSARQFPNYSSELNVNALLLGDSALYLCASSFYRGRDTEAFFGQGTRLTVV.

The chain uses TRBV10-1 and TRBJ2-5, with 9 bases fitting TRBD1. This CDR3 has 16 amino acids. J was trimmed by 2 bases and V by 0 bases; bases with no gene match: 4. Germline lookup yields CDR1 WNHNN and CDR2 SYGVQD (reference sequence). The CDR3 loop is CASSESGQGLQETQYF. As DNA, the CDR3 is TGCGCCAGCAGTGAGTCGGGACAGGGACTACAAGAGACCCAGTACTTC.

This clone was recorded only once. Here the CDR3 reads CASSLGGEWEKLFF. CDR3 bases: TGTGCCAGCAGCTTGGGGGGAGAGTGGGAAAAACTGTTTTTT. This chain uses TRBV7-9 with TRBJ1-4; D might be TRBD1 (5 bases). Germline loops: CDR1 SEHNR, CDR2 FQNEAQ (reference sequence). The CDR3 has 14 residues. Trimming stripped 3 bases from V and 8 bases from J, with 13 bases between.

The chain links TRBV9 to TRBJ1-4; 8 nucleotides align to TRBD1. The germline V gene has CDR1 SGDLS and CDR2 YYNGEE. The ends lost 4 bases at V and 7 bases at J; junction bases unmatched: 9. The CDR3 contains 15 residues. The CDR3 here is CASSPGQGVGEKLFF. CDR3 DNA sequence: TGTGCCAGCAGCCCAGGACAGGGAGTCGGTGAAAAACTGTTTTTT.

The V call is TRBV28, the J call TRBJ1-2; maybe TRBD1 (5 bases). Germline V gene lookup returns CDR1 MDHEN and CDR2 SYDVKM. V dropped 6 bases and J dropped 3 bases, with 14 bases sitting between them. The CDR3 covers 14 residues. The CDR3 region is CASSPGGLDYGYTF. Written as DNA, the CDR3 is TGTGCCAGCAGCCCCGGGGGGTTGGACTATGGCTACACCTTC.

The chain links TRBV7-9 to TRBJ1-1; possible D gene TRBD1, 5 bases. The germline V gene has CDR1 SEHNR and CDR2 FQNEAQ (reference sequence). The CDR3 covers 14 residues. V was shortened by 2 bases and J by 1 base, with 8 bases between the two germline ends. CDR3 DNA: TGTGCCAGCAGCTTAACAGGACCGAACACTGAAGCTTTCTTT. This encodes CASSLTGPNTEAFF.

The chain combines TRBV4-1 with TRBJ1-2; 7 bases match TRBD1. With 0 bases clipped from V and 3 bases from J, the junction kept 7 bases outside the gene matches. CDR3 size: 16 residues. The germline V gene has CDR1 MGHRA and CDR2 YSYEKL. The CDR3 protein is CASSQEGLGQDYGYTF. CDR3 bases: TGCGCCAGCAGCCAAGAAGGCCTCGGACAGGACTATGGCTACACCTTC.

V usage is TRBV6-5 and J usage is TRBJ1-6, with TRBD1 as a possible D gene (5 bases). Germline lookup yields CDR1 MNHEY and CDR2 SVGAGI. The CDR3 extends over 16 amino acids. Trimming shortened V by 0 bases and J by 6 bases, and 12 bases separated the two germline ends. The CDR3 nucleotides read TGTGCCAGCAGTTACTCGAGGCGGCAGGGTAATTCACCCCTCCACTTT. Translation gives CASSYSRRQGNSPLHF.

This clone has just one count. V is TRBV6-5 and J is TRBJ2-1, with 7 nucleotides matching TRBD1. V shed 0 bases and J 6 bases; nucleotides not matched to a gene: 2. The CDR3 contains 14 residues. Per the germline V gene, CDR1 is MNHEY and CDR2 is SVGAGI. Here the CDR3 DNA reads TGTGCCAGCAGTTACTCACAGGGGTCCAATGAGCAGTTCTTC. Its protein product is CASSYSQGSNEQFF.

J is TRBJ1-5 and V is TRBV19; D perhaps matches TRBD1 (5 bases). CDR3 length: 15 amino acids. The germline V and J ends were trimmed by 5 bases and 2 bases, with 13 bases remaining between them. Germline assignment: CDR1 LNHDA and CDR2 SQIVND (reference sequence). As DNA, the CDR3 is TGTGCCAGTAGTCAGGACCCGACAGGCAATCAGCCCCAGCATTTT. It translates to CASSQDPTGNQPQHF.

This sequence joins TRBV10-2 and TRBJ2-1, with D possibly being TRBD2 (6 bases). The germline V and J ends were trimmed by 3 bases and 6 bases, with 6 bases remaining between them. The CDR3 covers 12 residues. Germline V lookup: CDR1 WSHSY, CDR2 SAAADI. The CDR3 DNA is TGCGCCAGCAGTGACGGGGGCAATGAGCAGTTCTTC. It codes for CASSDGGNEQFF.

The V call is TRBV9, the J call TRBJ1-2, with 12 bases matching TRBD1. Germline CDR1 and CDR2: SGDLS and YYNGEE. The junction had 12 bases not matched to a gene; V was cut back by 2 bases and J by 4 bases. The CDR3 loop spans 18 amino acids. Here the CDR3 DNA reads TGTGCCAGCAGCGTGACCCCCGAAGGGACAGGGGGCTCCTATGGCTACACCTTC. Protein: CASSVTPEGTGGSYGYTF.

This clone was counted a single time. This chain uses TRBV27 with TRBJ1-1; TRBD1 is a possible D gene (5 bases). The CDR3 is 17 residues long. V shed 0 bases and J shed 1 base, with 15 bases lying between them. Germline CDR1 is MNHEY and CDR2 is SMNVEV (reference sequence). The CDR3 loop is CASSLSKKGAWNTEAFF. The CDR3 DNA sequence: TGTGCCAGCAGTTTATCGAAAAAAGGGGCCTGGAACACTGAAGCTTTCTTT.

This clone was picked up one time. The V call is TRBV2, the J call TRBJ2-3; D possibly corresponds to TRBD2 (5 bases). The germline V and J ends were trimmed by 7 bases and 3 bases, with 20 bases remaining between them. The CDR3 runs 16 residues. The germline CDR1 and CDR2 sequences are SNHLY and FYNNEI. The CDR3 spells CASNLGALRGTDTQYF. In DNA, the CDR3 is TGTGCCAGCAATTTAGGAGCCCTACGGGGAACAGATACGCAGTATTTT.

The chain links TRBV2 to TRBJ2-1; 8 bases are shared with TRBD1. This CDR3 comprises 13 residues. Germline CDR1 reads SNHLY; CDR2 reads FYNNEI. The V segment lost 5 bases and the J segment 9 bases; nucleotides outside the gene matches: 6. The CDR3 nucleotides read TGTGCCAGCAGTACAGGGGGAGCGGGTGAGCAGTTCTTC. The encoded protein is CASSTGGAGEQFF.

CDR3 nucleotides: TGTGCCAGCTCACCACCGTTGTTTGACAGGGAGAACACTGAAGCTTTCTTT. It codes for CASSPPLFDRENTEAFF. The chain recombines TRBV18 with TRBJ1-1, with 7 bases matching TRBD1. Germline CDR1 KGHSH, CDR2 LQKENI. J lost 1 base, V lost 0 bases, and 8 bases had no gene match. The CDR3 is 17 amino acids.

The rearrangement uses TRBV6-1 and TRBJ1-2; the match to TRBD1 covers 7 bases. The CDR3 length is 14 residues. Trimming took 4 bases from V and 4 from J; bases not matched to a gene: 6. Germline values: CDR1 MNHNS, CDR2 SASEGT. For the CDR3, the DNA is TGTGCCAGCAGTGTCAGCACAGGGGCCTATGGCTACACCTTC. Protein sequence: CASSVSTGAYGYTF.

The chain joins TRBV10-3 to TRBJ1-6; D may be TRBD1 (6 bases). The germline CDR1 and CDR2 sequences are ENHRY and SYGVKD. The CDR3 sequence is 18 residues long. V was clipped by 0 bases and J by 0 bases, with 12 bases between them. CDR3 bases: TGTGCCATCAGTGAGTCAGGCAGGGGAAACTCCTATAATTCACCCCTCCACTTT. Translating it yields CAISESGRGNSYNSPLHF.